The 9 T cell receptor beta chains below all came from one sample that was sequenced in a study of T cell responses to AZD1222 COVID-19 vaccine. TCRdb's table, derived via immunoSEQ multiplex PCR, lists solely in-frame clones and lacks some. The sample lists under 130,000 clones, approximately 90% seen once, with roughly 2.5% in the top ten. Material: peripheral blood, obtained 28 days after the second AZD1222 dose. All receptors come from an adult who received the AZD1222 COVID-19 vaccine.

This clone occurred a few times. The rearrangement uses TRBV6-6 and TRBJ1-5, with D possibly TRBD1 on 6 matching bases. This CDR3 has 14 amino acids. Germline CDR1 is MNHNY and CDR2 is SVGAGI (reference sequence). Between the trimmed V and J ends, which lost 6 bases and 4 bases, there was a span of 13 bases. CDR3 in DNA: TGTGCCAGCAGGCTACAGGGATTAAATCAGCCCCAGCATTTT. Amino acids: CASRLQGLNQPQHF.

The chain recombines TRBV19 with TRBJ1-2, with a possible D match to TRBD1 (5 bases). This CDR3 is built from 13 residues. Germline CDR1 LNHDA, CDR2 SQIVND (reference sequence). Trimming cost V 5 bases and J 8 bases, with 15 bases left between them. Here the CDR3 reads CASSEIRGAGYTF. The CDR3 coding sequence is TGTGCCAGTAGTGAAATACGTGGGGCGGGCTACACCTTC.

This chain connects TRBV6-5 to TRBJ2-1; 10 bases are a match to TRBD1. This CDR3 spans 15 amino acids. Germline V gives CDR1 MNHEY, CDR2 SVGAGI. After removal of 4 bases from V and 8 bases from J, the junction contained 8 bases not matched to a gene. CDR3 nucleotides: TGTGCCAGCAGTTTGCCGGGACAGGGGACTGATGAGCAGTTCTTC. Translation: CASSLPGQGTDEQFF.

The chain has TRBV5-1 and TRBJ2-3; TRBD2 aligns across 12 bases. The CDR3 is 15 amino acids. J was trimmed by 4 bases and V by 4 bases; bases with no gene match: 4. Germline CDR1 reads SGHRS; CDR2 reads YFSETQ. The CDR3 sequence: CASSETSGSADTQYF. The CDR3 region has the DNA TGCGCCAGCAGCGAGACTAGCGGGAGTGCAGATACGCAGTATTTT.

The chain couples TRBV10-3 to TRBJ1-4; 7 bases line up with TRBD1. The germline V gene encodes CDR1 ENHRY and CDR2 SYGVKD. This CDR3 is 17 amino acids long. V lost 3 bases to trimming and J lost 2 bases; unmatched junction nucleotides: 9. The CDR3 DNA sequence: TGTGCCATCAGTGATTCGACAGGGAGGGCGACTAATGAAAAACTGTTTTTT. Protein sequence: CAISDSTGRATNEKLFF.

This clone has a single count. The CDR3 nucleotides read TGCGCCAGCAGGACAGTGAACACTGAAGCTTTCTTT. Its protein is CASRTVNTEAFF. The chain couples TRBV5-1 to TRBJ1-1; maybe TRBD1 (5 bases). In germline, CDR1 is SGHRS, CDR2 YFSETQ. The CDR3 length is 12 residues. Trimming shortened V by 5 bases and J by 0 bases, and 5 bases separated the two germline ends.

V usage is TRBV28 and J usage is TRBJ1-6; perhaps TRBD1 as D (6 bases). This CDR3 region has 15 residues. The V and J ends lost 4 bases and 5 bases respectively, with 12 bases between them. From germline, CDR1 is MDHEN and CDR2 SYDVKM. The CDR3 loop reads CASSSRDTNNSPLHF. The CDR3 DNA follows: TGTGCCAGCAGTTCTAGGGACACCAATAATTCACCCCTCCACTTT.

The J gene is TRBJ2-5, the V gene TRBV19, with a weak D call TRBD1 (5 bases). The V end lost 6 bases, the J end lost 0 bases, and 11 bases lay between the germline ends. The CDR3 loop spans 14 amino acids. Germline V gene lookup returns CDR1 LNHDA and CDR2 SQIVND (reference sequence). CDR3 in DNA: TGTGCCAGTAGGCGAGACAGAGACCAAGAGACCCAGTACTTC. This codes for CASRRDRDQETQYF.

The J gene is TRBJ2-5, the V gene TRBV25-1, with D possibly being TRBD1 (5 bases). The CDR3 covers 16 residues. The V end was cut by 5 bases, the J end by 3 bases, with 19 bases between. In germline, CDR1 is MGHDK, CDR2 SYGVNS. CDR3 DNA: TGTGCCAGCAGTTCCCAAGCCAGGGAAAGAGAAGAGACCCAGTACTTC. This sequence encodes CASSSQAREREETQYF.